Following are 12 T cell receptor beta chains from one sample sequenced in a study of T cell responses to AZD1222 COVID-19 vaccine. Here immunoSEQ multiplex PCR was the method, and the copy in TCRdb shows in-frame clones only, minus some. This table has around 100,000 clones, more than 75% appearing once. Sequenced here: peripheral blood, sampled on day 0 of AZD1222 vaccination. The receptors come from an adult in good health.

This CDR3 reads CASSYSELAGARLNYEQYF. CDR3 in DNA: TGTGCCAGCAGTTACTCGGAGCTAGCGGGAGCCCGATTGAACTACGAGCAGTACTTC. V is TRBV6-2 or TRBV6-3 and J is TRBJ2-7; 10 bases match TRBD2. The CDR3 is made up of 19 amino acids. Germline CDR1 and CDR2: MNHEY and SVGEGT. With V trimmed by 0 bases and J by 3 bases, 14 bases remained unmatched.

The V gene is TRBV6-5, the J gene TRBJ2-1, with D unclear. Trimming pared 5 bases from V and 10 bases from J, leaving 9 bases between. Germline CDR1 MNHEY, CDR2 SVGAGI. This CDR3 has 11 amino acids. The CDR3 is CASSPGREQFF. CDR3 DNA sequence: TGTGCCAGCAGTCCCGGTCGGGAGCAGTTCTTC.

This clone was observed a few times. The chain carries TRBV2 and TRBJ2-7; possible D gene TRBD1, 6 bases. The CDR3 extends over 16 amino acids. The germline CDR1 and CDR2 sequences are SNHLY and FYNNEI. Trimming stripped 6 bases from V and 2 bases from J, with 20 bases between. The CDR3 DNA is TGTGCCAGCAGCCAGGGTAGGTCGGACAGCGCCTACGAGCAGTACTTC. Translated: CASSQGRSDSAYEQYF.

The chain is built from TRBV5-1 and TRBJ1-6; D is possibly TRBD1 (6 bases). Trimming took 5 bases from V and 7 from J, leaving 10 bases between them. The CDR3 loop spans 13 amino acids. The germline V gene encodes CDR1 SGHRS and CDR2 YFSETQ. The CDR3 sequence is CASSEGQNSPLHF. The CDR3, as DNA: TGCGCCAGCAGTGAGGGACAAAATTCACCCCTCCACTTT.

A few counts support this clone. The chain is built from TRBV3-1 (or the pseudogene TRBV3-2) and TRBJ1-4; D possibly corresponds to TRBD1 (6 bases). V lost 2 bases to trimming and J lost 7 bases, with 11 bases between them. The CDR3 is made up of 14 amino acids. Per the germline V gene, CDR1 is LGHDT and CDR2 is YNNKEL (reference sequence). DNA of the CDR3: TGTGCCAGCAGCCAACTCCGGGACACTGAAAAACTGTTTTTT. This encodes CASSQLRDTEKLFF.

The rearrangement uses TRBV4-3 and TRBJ1-2; D call uncertain. This CDR3 contains 15 residues. V was pared by 0 bases and J by 4 bases, with 12 bases between. The germline gives CDR1 LGHNA, CDR2 YSLEER. In nucleotides, the CDR3 is TGCGCCAGCAGCCAAGATTCGCCGGGGTTCTATGGCTACACCTTC. It is translated as CASSQDSPGFYGYTF.

This clone appeared a single time. The chain couples TRBV5-1 to TRBJ2-1, with a possible D match to TRBD2 (6 bases). Trimming stripped 4 bases from V and 1 base from J, with 15 bases between. This CDR3 is 16 amino acids long. Per germline, CDR1 SGHRS and CDR2 YFSETQ. CDR3 sequence: CASSTPLANSYNEQFF. The CDR3 DNA reads as TGCGCCAGCAGCACGCCCCTAGCGAATTCCTACAATGAGCAGTTCTTC.

The CDR3 sequence is CASRSPGRYTEAFF. The CDR3 DNA sequence: TGTGCCAGCAGGTCGCCGGGACGCTACACTGAAGCTTTCTTT. This rearrangement joins TRBV27 to TRBJ1-1, with D perhaps TRBD1 (5 bases). The CDR3 loop spans 14 amino acids. Germline V gene data show CDR1 as MNHEY and CDR2 as SMNVEV (reference sequence). V was pared by 6 bases and J by 3 bases, with 14 bases between.

The chain recombines TRBV7-8 with TRBJ2-7, with D unclear. V shed 3 bases and J shed 5 bases, with 11 bases lying between them. The CDR3 loop spans 13 amino acids. Germline-derived CDR1 and CDR2 are SGHVS and FQNEAQ. CDR3 coding DNA: TGTGCCAGCAGCTTTAACAAACCTAACGAGCAGTACTTC. Its translation is CASSFNKPNEQYF.

The chain carries TRBV3-1 (or the pseudogene TRBV3-2) and TRBJ1-1, with D unresolved. Trimming cost V 1 base and J 8 bases, with 14 bases left between them. Germline CDR1 reads LGHDT; CDR2 reads YNNKEL (reference sequence). This CDR3 region has 14 residues. The CDR3 DNA reads as TGTGCCAGCAGCCAAGGCGGGGTCCTAGGGGAAGCTTTCTTT. Protein product: CASSQGGVLGEAFF.

The chain links TRBV6-1 to TRBJ1-5; D is possibly TRBD1 (5 bases). The CDR3 runs 14 residues. Germline V gene data show CDR1 as MNHNS and CDR2 as SASEGT. The V end was cut by 4 bases, the J end by 4 bases, with 11 bases between. The CDR3 spells CASSAARDNQPQHF. The CDR3 bases are TGTGCCAGCAGTGCAGCCAGGGATAATCAGCCCCAGCATTTT.

The J gene is TRBJ2-3, the V gene TRBV7-7, with D perhaps given as TRBD1 or TRBD2 (5 bases each). Germline CDR1 SSHAT, CDR2 FNYEAQ (reference sequence). There are 14 residues in the CDR3. V lost 5 bases to trimming and J lost 5 bases, with 14 bases between them. The CDR3 is CASSPLEGLDTQYF. CDR3 DNA: TGTGCCAGCAGCCCCCTTGAGGGGTTAGATACGCAGTATTTT.